The 16 T cell receptor beta chains reported below all come from one sample, sequenced in a study of OX40 agonist ivuxolimab in advanced cancers. Library preparation employed the immunoSEQ multiplex PCR assay. The table comes from immuneACCESS by way of TCRdb, which keeps in-frame sequences with V and J called. Part of the clones is missing from these tables; in studies checked, under half for an unresolved V gene and the rest for unknown reasons. The sample has about 100,000 clones on record, less than 90% of them singletons. More than 5% of the sample is taken by the ten largest. The material was CD4+ or CD8+ T cells sorted from blood, obtained in a trial of the OX40 agonist ivuxolimab. The origin of the receptors is an adult with an advanced solid tumor such as melanoma, head and neck, liver or kidney cancer.

The V gene is TRBV2, the J gene TRBJ2-1; D gene ambiguous. The CDR3 contains 11 residues. Deletions cut 4 bases from V and 10 bases from J, with 8 bases between. The germline gives CDR1 SNHLY, CDR2 FYNNEI. The DNA for the CDR3 is TGTGCCAGCAGTGGAATTGGGGAGCAGTTCTTC. Translation: CASSGIGEQFF. The full variable domain, its missing parts supplied by reference TRBV2 and TRBJ2-1, is EPEVTQTPSHQVTQMGQEVILRCVPISNHLYFYWYRQILGQKVEFLVSFYNNEISEKSEIFDDQFSVERPDGSNFTLKIRSTKLEDSAMYFCASSGIGEQFFGPGTRLTVL.

The chain carries TRBV5-1 and TRBJ1-6, with TRBD1 matching 9 bases. The CDR3 totals 16 residues. V lost 0 bases, J lost 5 bases, and 3 bases stayed unmatched. Germline V gene data show CDR1 as SGHRS and CDR2 as YFSETQ. Written as DNA, the CDR3 is TGCGCCAGCAGCTTGGGGACAGGGGAAAATAATTCACCCCTCCACTTT. It codes for CASSLGTGENNSPLHF.

This sequence joins TRBV7-9 and TRBJ1-4; a possible D gene is TRBD1 (6 bases). Trimming removed 3 bases at V and 12 bases at J, with 14 bases between. CDR1 is SEHNR and CDR2 is FQNEAQ in the germline V gene (reference sequence). The CDR3 spans 13 residues. CDR3: CASSFQGSGELFF. Here the CDR3 DNA reads TGTGCCAGCAGCTTCCAGGGGAGCGGTGAACTGTTTTTT.

J is TRBJ2-7 and V is TRBV18; weak D call: TRBD1 (6 bases). V was clipped by 6 bases and J by 7 bases, with 10 bases between them. The CDR3 is made up of 11 amino acids. Germline V gene sequence: CDR1 KGHSH, CDR2 LQKENI. The CDR3 sequence is CASSLRGEQYF. The CDR3, as DNA: TGTGCCAGCTCCTTAAGGGGGGAGCAGTACTTC.

The CDR3 spells CASSPPSWTGAGELFF. The CDR3 DNA reads TGTGCCAGCTCACCACCGTCCTGGACCGGGGCCGGGGAGCTGTTTTTT. V gene TRBV18 combines with J gene TRBJ2-2, with D possibly TRBD2 on 5 matching bases. CDR1 and CDR2 (germline): KGHSH, LQKENI. The CDR3 loop spans 16 amino acids. Trimming pared 0 bases from V and 6 bases from J, leaving 14 bases between.

The chain couples TRBV2 to TRBJ1-5, with TRBD1 matching 7 bases. Germline V gene lookup returns CDR1 SNHLY and CDR2 FYNNEI. V gave up 6 bases and J gave up 0 bases; unmatched junction bases: 5. CDR3 length: 15 residues. As DNA, the CDR3 is TGTGCCAGCAGAGACAGGGATTTTAGCAATCAGCCCCAGCATTTT. Its translation: CASRDRDFSNQPQHF.

The chain joins TRBV6-5 to TRBJ1-1; D gene unclear. The CDR3 extends over 14 amino acids. Germline CDR1 MNHEY, CDR2 SVGAGI. Between the trimmed V and J ends, which lost 0 bases and 2 bases, there was a span of 7 bases. The CDR3 loop reads CASSYSRGNTEAFF. The CDR3 DNA reads TGTGCCAGCAGTTACTCGAGAGGAAACACTGAAGCTTTCTTT.

CDR3 loop: CASSQVKLANTGELFF. The CDR3, as DNA: TGCGCCAGCAGCCAAGTGAAGCTCGCGAACACCGGGGAGCTGTTTTTT. The chain links TRBV4-1 to TRBJ2-2; D gene ambiguous. Germline V lookup: CDR1 MGHRA, CDR2 YSYEKL. This CDR3 has 16 amino acids. Between the trimmed V and J ends, which lost 1 base and 0 bases, there was a span of 9 bases.

The gene calls are TRBV5-1 and TRBJ1-2; 11 nucleotides match TRBD1. This CDR3 has 16 amino acids. CDR1 is SGHRS and CDR2 is YFSETQ in the germline V gene. V dropped 4 bases and J dropped 4; count of bases not matched to a gene: 9. The CDR3 protein is CASSLGTGGSVYGYTF. CDR3 sequence (DNA): TGCGCCAGCAGCCTCGGGACAGGGGGTTCGGTCTATGGCTACACCTTC. Full variable domain (remainder filled in from reference TRBV5-1 and TRBJ1-2): KAGVTQTPRYLIKTRGQQVTLSCSPISGHRSVSWYQQTPGQGLQFLFEYFSETQRNKGNFPGRFSGRQFSNSRSEMNVSTLELGDSALYLCASSLGTGGSVYGYTFGSGTRLTVV.

This chain joins TRBV6-1 and TRBJ1-2; TRBD1 is a possible D gene (5 bases). Trimming left V 4 bases short and J 6 bases short, with 12 bases between. The CDR3 loop spans 13 amino acids. CDR1 and CDR2 (germline): MNHNS, SASEGT. CDR3 DNA sequence: TGTGCCAGCAGTGCCCAGGGAGGTGATGGCTACACCTTC. This gives the protein CASSAQGGDGYTF.

The rearrangement uses TRBV18 and TRBJ2-5, with 8 bases lining up with TRBD1. The CDR3 is made up of 16 amino acids. Germline CDR1 reads KGHSH; CDR2 reads LQKENI. V dropped 3 bases and J dropped 2; count of bases not matched to a gene: 8. The CDR3 DNA reads as TGTGCCAGCTCACCTGTGACAGGGGATTTGCAAGAGACCCAGTACTTC. It translates to CASSPVTGDLQETQYF.

J is TRBJ1-1 and V is TRBV7-9; D might be TRBD1 (5 bases). The germline V and J ends were trimmed by 0 bases and 1 base, with 6 bases remaining between them. The CDR3 totals 14 residues. CDR1 SEHNR and CDR2 FQNEAQ come from the germline V gene (reference sequence). The CDR3 reads CASSLAGANTEAFF. CDR3 sequence (DNA): TGTGCCAGCAGCTTAGCAGGGGCGAACACTGAAGCTTTCTTT.

This rearrangement joins TRBV7-1 to TRBJ2-5; 9 positions match TRBD2. TRBV7-1 is given ORF status, its function remaining uncertain. V gave up 3 bases and J gave up 6 bases; unmatched junction bases: 35. This CDR3 has 24 amino acids. The CDR3 spells CASSSRISGRNSGTQKFPGKTQYF. The CDR3 DNA follows: TGTGCCAGCAGCTCGAGGATTAGCGGGAGAAATTCCGGGACTCAGAAATTCCCAGGAAAGACCCAGTACTTC.

This clone was found once. The V and J genes are TRBV2 and TRBJ2-1; 8 nucleotides match TRBD1. Germline-derived CDR1 and CDR2 are SNHLY and FYNNEI. The CDR3 covers 11 residues. The V segment lost 7 bases and the J segment 9 bases; nucleotides outside the gene matches: 2. The CDR3 sequence: CASTGQGEQFF. CDR3 coding DNA: TGTGCCAGCACTGGACAGGGTGAGCAGTTCTTC.

The chain employs TRBV27 and TRBJ1-1, with 7 bases matching TRBD1. The CDR3 sequence is 17 residues long. The trim removed 2 bases at V and 4 bases at J, leaving 13 bases unmatched. Germline V gene lookup returns CDR1 MNHEY and CDR2 SMNVEV (reference sequence). CDR3 region: CASSLMSGGEWSTEAFF. The CDR3 DNA follows: TGTGCCAGCAGTTTAATGTCAGGGGGTGAGTGGAGCACTGAAGCTTTCTTT.

This chain links TRBV12-5 with TRBJ1-1; D gene unclear. Germline CDR1 LGHNT, CDR2 FRNRAP. The V end lost 1 base, the J end lost 2 bases, and 8 bases lay between the germline ends. The CDR3 totals 14 residues. The CDR3 protein is CASGLGIGNTEAFF. Written as DNA, the CDR3 is TGTGCTAGTGGTTTGGGAATAGGAAACACTGAAGCTTTCTTT.